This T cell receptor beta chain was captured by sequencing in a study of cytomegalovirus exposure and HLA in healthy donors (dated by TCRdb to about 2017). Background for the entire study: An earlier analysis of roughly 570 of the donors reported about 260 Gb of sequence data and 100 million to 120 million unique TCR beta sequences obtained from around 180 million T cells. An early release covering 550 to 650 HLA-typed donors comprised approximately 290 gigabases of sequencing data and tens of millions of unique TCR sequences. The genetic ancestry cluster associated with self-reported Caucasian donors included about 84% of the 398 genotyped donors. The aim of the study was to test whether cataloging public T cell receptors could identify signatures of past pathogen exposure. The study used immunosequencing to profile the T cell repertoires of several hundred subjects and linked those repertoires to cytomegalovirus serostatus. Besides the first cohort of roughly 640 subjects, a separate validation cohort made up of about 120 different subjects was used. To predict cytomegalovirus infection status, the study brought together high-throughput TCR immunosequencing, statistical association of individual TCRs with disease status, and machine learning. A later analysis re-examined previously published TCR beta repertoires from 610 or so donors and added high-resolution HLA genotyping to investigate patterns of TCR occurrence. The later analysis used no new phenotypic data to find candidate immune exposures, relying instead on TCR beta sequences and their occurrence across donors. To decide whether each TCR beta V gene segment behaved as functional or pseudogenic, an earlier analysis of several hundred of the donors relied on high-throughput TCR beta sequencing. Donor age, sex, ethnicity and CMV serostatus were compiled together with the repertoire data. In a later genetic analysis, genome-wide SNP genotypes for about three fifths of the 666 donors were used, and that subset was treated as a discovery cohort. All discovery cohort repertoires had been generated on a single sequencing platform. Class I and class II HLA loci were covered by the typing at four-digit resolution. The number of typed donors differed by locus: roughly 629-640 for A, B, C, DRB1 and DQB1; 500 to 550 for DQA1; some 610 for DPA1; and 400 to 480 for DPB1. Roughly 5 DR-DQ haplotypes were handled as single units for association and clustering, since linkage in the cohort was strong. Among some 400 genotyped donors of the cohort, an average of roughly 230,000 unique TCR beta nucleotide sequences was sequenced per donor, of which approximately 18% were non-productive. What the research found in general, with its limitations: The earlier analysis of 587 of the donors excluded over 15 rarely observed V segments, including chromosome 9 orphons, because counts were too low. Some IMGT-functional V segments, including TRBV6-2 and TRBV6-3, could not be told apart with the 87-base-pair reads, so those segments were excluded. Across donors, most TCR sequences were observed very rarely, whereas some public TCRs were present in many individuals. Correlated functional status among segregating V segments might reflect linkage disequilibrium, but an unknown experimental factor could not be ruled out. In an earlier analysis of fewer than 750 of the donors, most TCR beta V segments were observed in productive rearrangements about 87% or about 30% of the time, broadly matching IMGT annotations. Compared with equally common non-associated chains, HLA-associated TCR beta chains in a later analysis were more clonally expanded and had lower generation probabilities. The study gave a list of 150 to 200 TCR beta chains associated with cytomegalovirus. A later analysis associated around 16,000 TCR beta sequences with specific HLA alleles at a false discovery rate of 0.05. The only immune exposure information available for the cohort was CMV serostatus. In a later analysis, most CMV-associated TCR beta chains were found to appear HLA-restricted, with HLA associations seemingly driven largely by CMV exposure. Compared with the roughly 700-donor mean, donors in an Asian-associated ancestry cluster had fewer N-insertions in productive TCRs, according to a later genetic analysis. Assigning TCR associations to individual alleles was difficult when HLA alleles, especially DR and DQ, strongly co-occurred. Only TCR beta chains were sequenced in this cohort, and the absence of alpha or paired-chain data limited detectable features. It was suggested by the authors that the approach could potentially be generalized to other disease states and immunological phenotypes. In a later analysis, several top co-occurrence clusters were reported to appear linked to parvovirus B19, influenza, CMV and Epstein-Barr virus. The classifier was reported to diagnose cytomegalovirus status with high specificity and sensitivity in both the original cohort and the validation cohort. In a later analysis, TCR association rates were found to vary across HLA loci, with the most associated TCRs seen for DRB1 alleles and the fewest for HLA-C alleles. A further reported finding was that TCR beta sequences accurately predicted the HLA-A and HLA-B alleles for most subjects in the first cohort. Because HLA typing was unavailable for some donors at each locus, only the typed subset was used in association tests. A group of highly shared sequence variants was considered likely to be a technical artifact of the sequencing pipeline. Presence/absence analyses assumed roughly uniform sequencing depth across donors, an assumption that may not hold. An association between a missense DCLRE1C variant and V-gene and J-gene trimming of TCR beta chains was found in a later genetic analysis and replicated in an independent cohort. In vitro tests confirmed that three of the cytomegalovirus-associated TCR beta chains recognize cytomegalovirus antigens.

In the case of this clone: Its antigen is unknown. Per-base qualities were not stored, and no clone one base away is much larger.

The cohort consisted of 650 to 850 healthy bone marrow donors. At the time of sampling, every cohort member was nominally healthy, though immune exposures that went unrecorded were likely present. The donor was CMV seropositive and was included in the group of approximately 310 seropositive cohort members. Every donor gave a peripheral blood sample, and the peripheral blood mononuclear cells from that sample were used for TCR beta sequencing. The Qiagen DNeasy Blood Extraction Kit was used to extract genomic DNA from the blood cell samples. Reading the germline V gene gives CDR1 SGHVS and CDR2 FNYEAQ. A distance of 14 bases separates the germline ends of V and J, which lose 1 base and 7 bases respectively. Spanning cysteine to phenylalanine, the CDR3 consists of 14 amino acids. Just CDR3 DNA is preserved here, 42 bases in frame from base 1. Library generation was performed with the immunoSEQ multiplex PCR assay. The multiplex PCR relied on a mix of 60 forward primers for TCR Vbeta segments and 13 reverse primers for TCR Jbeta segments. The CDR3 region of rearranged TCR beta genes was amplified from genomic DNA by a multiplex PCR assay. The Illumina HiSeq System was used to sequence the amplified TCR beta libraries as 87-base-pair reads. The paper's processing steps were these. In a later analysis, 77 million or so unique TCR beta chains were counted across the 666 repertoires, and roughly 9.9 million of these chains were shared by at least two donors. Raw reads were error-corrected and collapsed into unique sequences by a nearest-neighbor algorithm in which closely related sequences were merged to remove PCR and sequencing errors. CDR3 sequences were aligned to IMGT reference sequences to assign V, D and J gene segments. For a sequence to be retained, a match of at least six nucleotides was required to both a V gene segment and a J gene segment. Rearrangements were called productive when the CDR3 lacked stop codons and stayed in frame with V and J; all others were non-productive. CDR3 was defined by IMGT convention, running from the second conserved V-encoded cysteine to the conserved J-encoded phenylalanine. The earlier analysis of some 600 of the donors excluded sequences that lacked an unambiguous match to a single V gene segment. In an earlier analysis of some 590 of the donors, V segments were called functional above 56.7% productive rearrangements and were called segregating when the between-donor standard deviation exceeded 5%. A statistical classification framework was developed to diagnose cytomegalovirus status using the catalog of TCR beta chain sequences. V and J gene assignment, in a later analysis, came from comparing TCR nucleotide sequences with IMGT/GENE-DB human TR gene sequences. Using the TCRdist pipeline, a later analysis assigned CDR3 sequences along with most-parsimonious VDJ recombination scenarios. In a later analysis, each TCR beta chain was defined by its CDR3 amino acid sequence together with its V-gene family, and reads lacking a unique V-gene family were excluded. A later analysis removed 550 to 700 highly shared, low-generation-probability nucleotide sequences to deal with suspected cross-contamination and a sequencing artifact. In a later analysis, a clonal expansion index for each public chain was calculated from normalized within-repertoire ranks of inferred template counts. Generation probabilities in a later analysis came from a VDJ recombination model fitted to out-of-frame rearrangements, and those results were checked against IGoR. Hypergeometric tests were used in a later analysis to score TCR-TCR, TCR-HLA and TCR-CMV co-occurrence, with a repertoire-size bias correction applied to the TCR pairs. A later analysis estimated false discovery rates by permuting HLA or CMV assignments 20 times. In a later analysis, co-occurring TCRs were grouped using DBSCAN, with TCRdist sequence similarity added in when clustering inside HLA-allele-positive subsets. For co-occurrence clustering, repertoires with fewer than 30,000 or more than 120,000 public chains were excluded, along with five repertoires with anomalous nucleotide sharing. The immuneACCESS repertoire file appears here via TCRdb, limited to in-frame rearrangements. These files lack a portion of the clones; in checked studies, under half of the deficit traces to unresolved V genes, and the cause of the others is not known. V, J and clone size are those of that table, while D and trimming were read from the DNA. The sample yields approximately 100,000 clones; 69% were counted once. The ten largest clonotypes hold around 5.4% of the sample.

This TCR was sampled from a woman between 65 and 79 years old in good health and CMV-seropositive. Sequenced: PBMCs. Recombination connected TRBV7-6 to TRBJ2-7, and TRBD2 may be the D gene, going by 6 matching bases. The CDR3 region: CASSLGGGVGEQYF. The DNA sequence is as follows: TGTGCCAGCAGCTTAGGGGGCGGGGTTGGGGAGCAGTACTTC. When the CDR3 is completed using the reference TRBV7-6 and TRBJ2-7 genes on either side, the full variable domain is GAGVSQSPRYKVTKRGQDVALRCDPISGHVSLYWYRQALGQGPEFLTYFNYEAQQDKSGLPNDRFSAERPEGSISTLTIQRTEQRDSAMYRCASSLGGGVGEQYFGPGTRLTVT.